These 15 T cell receptor beta chains were all obtained from the same sample, sequenced in a study of graft-versus-host responses after intestinal transplantation. The antigens of these receptors remain unknown. Profiling relied on immunoSEQ multiplex PCR, and the TCRdb table lists in-frame clones only, not all of them. Of tens of thousands of clones listed, about 89% are singletons. Sample: unstimulated CD8+ T cells sorted from spleen or lymph node cells, taken before intestinal transplant. These TCRs come from a human donor who received an intestinal transplant.

V is TRBV7-9 and J is TRBJ1-2; 9 positions match TRBD1. CDR1 SEHNR and CDR2 FQNEAQ come from the germline V gene (reference sequence). There are 14 residues in the CDR3. Trimming took 5 bases from V and 6 from J; bases not matched to a gene: 7. The CDR3 here is CASSPGQGSHGYTF. CDR3 nucleotides: TGTGCCAGCAGCCCTGGACAGGGGAGCCATGGCTACACCTTC.

This clone was counted once. The V gene is TRBV7-9, the J gene TRBJ2-1; 10 bases line up with TRBD2. The germline CDR1 and CDR2 sequences are SEHNR and FQNEAQ (reference sequence). V was clipped by 1 base and J by 6 bases; unmatched bases: 3. The length of the CDR3 is 15 residues. In nucleotides, the CDR3 is TGTGCCAGCAGCTTAGAGGCTAGCGGGAGCAATGAGCAGTTCTTC. This translates into CASSLEASGSNEQFF.

The sample holds one count of this clone. The chain recombines TRBV13 with TRBJ1-1, with D unresolved. The length of the CDR3 is 14 residues. Trimming pared 3 bases from V and 1 base from J, leaving 9 bases between. Germline lookup yields CDR1 PRHDT and CDR2 FYEKMQ (reference sequence). This chain's CDR3 is CASSFPPGNTEAFF. Here the CDR3 DNA reads TGTGCCAGCAGCTTCCCCCCCGGGAACACTGAAGCTTTCTTT.

This clone was detected only once. The rearrangement uses TRBV6-6 and TRBJ2-3, with D uncertain. Germline V gene data show CDR1 as MNHNY and CDR2 as SVGAGI (reference sequence). The CDR3 length is 15 residues. Trimming removed 5 bases at V and 2 bases at J, with 14 bases between. The CDR3 here is CASSPFRLDTDTQYF. The CDR3 DNA is TGTGCCAGCAGTCCATTCCGTCTAGACACAGATACGCAGTATTTT.

The chain uses TRBV15 and TRBJ2-3; possible D gene TRBD1, 6 bases. The CDR3 has 13 amino acids. The V and J ends lost 8 bases and 0 bases respectively, with 9 bases between them. From germline, CDR1 is LNHNV and CDR2 YYDKDF (reference sequence). CDR3 protein: CATLDSSTDTQYF. In DNA form, the CDR3 reads TGTGCCACCCTGGACAGTAGCACAGATACGCAGTATTTT.

This clone has just one count. The genes are TRBV2 and TRBJ2-3; D is perhaps TRBD2 (5 bases). The CDR3 runs to 14 residues. Looked up from germline, CDR1 is SNHLY and CDR2 is FYNNEI. Trimming left V 9 bases short and J 1 base short, with 14 bases between. DNA for the CDR3: TGTGCCAGGGGAGATAGCGCTGGCACAGATACGCAGTATTTT. It specifies CARGDSAGTDTQYF.

This clone was counted a single time. The chain recombines TRBV30 with TRBJ2-7; D gene ambiguous. CDR3 length: 16 residues. Trimming stripped 0 bases from V and 1 base from J, with 16 bases between. Germline CDR1 is GTSNPN and CDR2 is SVGIG (reference sequence). The CDR3 DNA sequence: TGTGCCTGGAGTGTACTGGCAGGCCCTCGGTCCTACGAGCAGTACTTC. Translated: CAWSVLAGPRSYEQYF. Full variable domain (outside the CDR3, taken from reference TRBV30 and TRBJ2-7): SQTIHQWPATLVQPVGSPLSLECTVEGTSNPNLYWYRQAAGRGLQLLFYSVGIGQISSEVPQNLSASRPQDRQFILSSKKLLLSDSGFYLCAWSVLAGPRSYEQYFGPGTRLTVT.

The chain employs TRBV7-8 and TRBJ2-7, with TRBD1 identical over 11 bases. Germline CDR1 and CDR2: SGHVS and FQNEAQ. J gave up 1 base and V 6 bases, and 2 bases lay outside the gene matches. The CDR3 runs to 14 residues. The DNA for the CDR3 is TGTGCCAGCAGAGGGACAGGGGGATCCTACGAGCAGTACTTC. Amino acid sequence: CASRGTGGSYEQYF.

This chain uses TRBV14 with TRBJ2-1; no clear D gene. CDR3 length: 13 residues. The V end lost 0 bases, the J end lost 7 bases, and 7 bases lay between the germline ends. The germline CDR1 and CDR2 sequences are SGHDN and FVKESK. The CDR3 bases are TGTGCCAGCAGCCAAGATAGGAGAAATGAGCAGTTCTTC. This gives the protein CASSQDRRNEQFF.

The rearrangement uses TRBV6-6 and TRBJ1-1; TRBD1 matches at 7 bases. The J segment lost 7 bases and the V segment lost 6 bases, leaving 11 bases of the junction unmatched. This CDR3 region has 14 residues. The germline gives CDR1 MNHNY, CDR2 SVGAGI (reference sequence). CDR3 DNA: TGTGCCAGCAGCAAAACACAGGGGAAGGGTGAAGCTTTCTTT. Residues: CASSKTQGKGEAFF.

This clone appeared a single time. The chain links TRBV11-2 to TRBJ2-7; D is unresolved. The germline CDR1 and CDR2 sequences are SGHAT and FQNNGV. The CDR3 contains 14 residues. V lost 6 bases to trimming and J lost 0 bases, with 12 bases between them. CDR3 in DNA: TGTGCCAGCAGTATAATTGGCTCCTCCTACGAGCAGTACTTC. It translates to CASSIIGSSYEQYF.

The chain recombines TRBV28 with TRBJ2-5; TRBD2 might be the D (6 bases). The V gene lost 6 bases and the J gene lost 2 bases, with 16 bases spanning the gap. Germline CDR1 is MDHEN and CDR2 is SYDVKM. This CDR3 contains 15 residues. CDR3 sequence: CASSPDAGPQETQYF. The CDR3 DNA reads as TGTGCCAGCAGCCCCGACGCGGGGCCGCAAGAGACCCAGTACTTC.

This chain connects TRBV21-1 to TRBJ2-1; the table assigns TRBD2, which was not confirmed against the DNA. TRBV21-1 counts as a pseudogene. This CDR3 is built from 17 residues. CDR3 nucleotide sequence: TGTGCCAGCAACCTCCCAAGGGTACTAGCGGCCTACAATGAGCAGTTCTTC. It codes for CASNLPRVLAAYNEQFF.

The chain couples TRBV9 to TRBJ1-2, with 9 positions matching TRBD1. CDR3 length equals 16 residues. Germline V gives CDR1 SGDLS, CDR2 YYNGEE. V shed 0 bases, J shed 0 bases, and the junction held 3 bases outside the gene matches. The CDR3 loop reads CASSVEDRGANYGYTF. In DNA, the CDR3 is TGTGCCAGCAGCGTAGAGGACAGGGGCGCTAACTATGGCTACACCTTC.

The chain carries TRBV28 and TRBJ2-3; 10 nucleotides line up with TRBD2. With 5 bases clipped from V and 3 bases from J, the junction kept 11 bases outside the gene matches. CDR3 length: 17 amino acids. The germline V gene has CDR1 MDHEN and CDR2 SYDVKM. CDR3 protein: CASSARGGTSVTDTQYF. Written as DNA, the CDR3 is TGTGCCAGCAGTGCACGGGGGGGGACTAGCGTGACAGATACGCAGTATTTT.